This T cell receptor (beta chain) was obtained from a study of blood T cell repertoires in COVID-19. In the study overall: Samples representing acute and convalescent COVID-19 were sourced from the United States, Italy and Spain. The cDNA or gDNA used as material had been derived from T cells, B-cell-depleted T cells, or PBMCs.

The germline gives CDR1 MDHEN, CDR2 SYDVKM. The junction had 8 bases not matched to a gene; V was cut back by 6 bases and J by 4 bases. This CDR3 has 15 residues. Under the authors' procedure: Amplification with reference gene primers provided the estimates of nucleated cell counts. Data came from immunoSEQ multiplex PCR; TCRdb stores just in-frame clones and leaves some out. That table supplies the V and J calls and clone size; D and trimming were determined from the DNA. The table lists about 140,000 clones, 78% of them singletons. Sequencing input: peripheral blood. The chain uses TRBV28 and TRBJ1-4; 7 bases fit TRBD1. The origin of this receptor is a woman aged 60-75 years with acute or convalescent COVID-19. The CDR3 reads CASSPWDSLNEKLFF. In DNA, the CDR3 is TGTGCCAGCAGCCCCTGGGACAGTCTTAATGAAAAACTGTTTTTT.